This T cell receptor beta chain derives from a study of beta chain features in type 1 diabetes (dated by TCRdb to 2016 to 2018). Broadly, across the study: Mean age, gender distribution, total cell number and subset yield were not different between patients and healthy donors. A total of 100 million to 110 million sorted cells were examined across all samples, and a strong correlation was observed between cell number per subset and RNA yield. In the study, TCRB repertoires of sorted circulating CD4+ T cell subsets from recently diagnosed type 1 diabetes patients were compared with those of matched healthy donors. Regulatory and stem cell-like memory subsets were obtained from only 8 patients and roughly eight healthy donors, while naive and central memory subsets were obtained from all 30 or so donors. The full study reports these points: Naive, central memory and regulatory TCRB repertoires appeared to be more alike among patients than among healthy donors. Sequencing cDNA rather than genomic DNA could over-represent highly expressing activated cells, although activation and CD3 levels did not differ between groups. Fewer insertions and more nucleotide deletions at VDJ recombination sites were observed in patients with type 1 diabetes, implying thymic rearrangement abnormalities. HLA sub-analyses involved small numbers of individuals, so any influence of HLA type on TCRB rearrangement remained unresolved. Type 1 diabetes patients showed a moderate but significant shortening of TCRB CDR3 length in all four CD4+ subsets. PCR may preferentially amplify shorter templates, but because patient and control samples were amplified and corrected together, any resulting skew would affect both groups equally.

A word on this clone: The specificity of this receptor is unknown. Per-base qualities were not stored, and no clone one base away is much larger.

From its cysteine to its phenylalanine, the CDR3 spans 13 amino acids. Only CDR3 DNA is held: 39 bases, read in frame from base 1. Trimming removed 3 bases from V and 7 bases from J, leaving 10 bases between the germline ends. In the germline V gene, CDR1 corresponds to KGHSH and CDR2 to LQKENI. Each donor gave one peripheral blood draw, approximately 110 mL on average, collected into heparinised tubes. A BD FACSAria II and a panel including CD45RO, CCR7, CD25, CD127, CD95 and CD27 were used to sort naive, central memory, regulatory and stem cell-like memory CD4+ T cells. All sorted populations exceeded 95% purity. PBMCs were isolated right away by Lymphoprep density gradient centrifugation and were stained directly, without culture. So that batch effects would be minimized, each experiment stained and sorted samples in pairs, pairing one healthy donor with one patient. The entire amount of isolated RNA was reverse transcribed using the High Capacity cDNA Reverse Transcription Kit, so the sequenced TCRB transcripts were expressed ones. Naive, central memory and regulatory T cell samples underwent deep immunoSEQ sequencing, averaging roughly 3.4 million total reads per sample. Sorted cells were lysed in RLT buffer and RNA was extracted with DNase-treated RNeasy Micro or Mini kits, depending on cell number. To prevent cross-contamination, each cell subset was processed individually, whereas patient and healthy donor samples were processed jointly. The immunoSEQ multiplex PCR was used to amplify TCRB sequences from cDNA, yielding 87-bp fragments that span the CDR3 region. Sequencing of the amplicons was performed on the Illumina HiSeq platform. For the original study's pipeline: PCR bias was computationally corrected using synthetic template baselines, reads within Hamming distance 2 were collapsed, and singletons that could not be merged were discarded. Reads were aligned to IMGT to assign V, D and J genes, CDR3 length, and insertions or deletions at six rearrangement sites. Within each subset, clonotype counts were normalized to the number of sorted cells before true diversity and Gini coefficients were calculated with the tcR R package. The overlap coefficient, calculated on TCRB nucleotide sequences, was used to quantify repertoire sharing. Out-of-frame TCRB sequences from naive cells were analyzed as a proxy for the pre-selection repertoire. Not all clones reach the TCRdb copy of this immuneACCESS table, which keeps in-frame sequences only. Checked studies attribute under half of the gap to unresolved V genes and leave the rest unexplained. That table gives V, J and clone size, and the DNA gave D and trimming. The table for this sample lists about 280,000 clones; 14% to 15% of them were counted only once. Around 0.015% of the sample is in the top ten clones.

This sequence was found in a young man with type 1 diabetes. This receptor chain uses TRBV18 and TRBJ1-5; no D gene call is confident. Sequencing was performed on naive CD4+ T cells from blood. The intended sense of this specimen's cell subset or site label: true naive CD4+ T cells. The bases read TGTGCCAGCTCACCGCGTGAAACCCAGCCCCAGCATTTT. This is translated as CASSPRETQPQHF.